The 5 T cell receptor beta chains presented below share a single source sample, sequenced in a study of shared clonotypes between healthy human individuals. Assay used: immunoSEQ multiplex PCR; TCRdb lists only in-frame clones, some missing. The table records around 450,000 clones, about 85% of them present only once. The sequencing input was PBMCs. These receptors came from a middle-aged woman in good health. Some clones in this sample may be carry-over from other donors' samples.

The J gene is TRBJ2-1, the V gene TRBV7-8; 12 bases align to TRBD2. With V trimmed by 5 bases and J by 7 bases, 3 bases remained unmatched. Germline V gene data show CDR1 as SGHVS and CDR2 as FQNEAQ. This CDR3 is built from 14 residues. The CDR3 here is CASSTLAGGNEQFF. As DNA, the CDR3 is TGTGCCAGCAGCACACTAGCGGGAGGTAATGAGCAGTTCTTC.

The gene calls are TRBV19 and TRBJ2-1; D is unresolved. V was clipped by 1 base and J by 3 bases, with 4 bases between them. Germline V lookup: CDR1 LNHDA, CDR2 SQIVND (reference sequence). The CDR3 runs to 13 residues. CDR3: CASSIASYNEQFF. The CDR3 region has the DNA TGTGCCAGTAGTATAGCTAGCTACAATGAGCAGTTCTTC.

The gene calls are TRBV7-9 and TRBJ2-5; 10 bases agree with TRBD1. CDR1 and CDR2 (germline): SEHNR, FQNEAQ (reference sequence). Trimming removed 5 bases from V and 2 bases from J; junction bases left unmatched: 5. The CDR3 contains 15 residues. The CDR3, as DNA: TGTGCCAGCAGCCAGGACAGGGGGGGACAAGAGACCCAGTACTTC. Translating it yields CASSQDRGGQETQYF.

The genes are TRBV4-1 and TRBJ2-3; D call uncertain. Per the germline V gene, CDR1 is MGHRA and CDR2 is YSYEKL. V lost 6 bases and J lost 3, with 22 bases in between. This CDR3 has 17 residues. DNA of the CDR3: TGCGCCAGCAGACCAGGCGCCGGCAGGAAGGTGACAGATACGCAGTATTTT. The encoded protein is CASRPGAGRKVTDTQYF.

V and J are TRBV19 and TRBJ1-2; 8 bases agree with TRBD1. The V and J ends lost 4 bases and 2 bases, in that order; junction bases with no gene match: 9. The CDR3 length is 16 residues. CDR1 is LNHDA and CDR2 is SQIVND in the germline V gene (reference sequence). This CDR3 is CASSNPRQGLNYGYTF. The CDR3 DNA reads TGTGCCAGTAGTAATCCACGACAGGGGTTAAACTATGGCTACACCTTC.